These 32 T cell receptor beta chains were sequenced from one sample in a study of PD-L1 blockade in urothelial cancer. Only in-frame clones appear in the TCRdb table, and some are missing; sequencing was by immunoSEQ multiplex PCR. This sample has about 50,000 clones; 85% to 90% occur once, and the top ten carry over 20%. As for time point: pretreatment peripheral blood. The specimen comprised PBMCs, sampled around atezolizumab (anti-PD-L1) treatment. These TCRs come from a man in his fifties or sixties with urothelial cancer.

This chain joins TRBV6-5 and TRBJ2-2, with TRBD2 matching 9 bases. Germline V gene lookup returns CDR1 MNHEY and CDR2 SVGAGI. CDR3 length: 15 amino acids. V shed 2 bases, J shed 5 bases, and the junction held 3 bases outside the gene matches. The CDR3 reads CASSYQAGGTGELFF. CDR3 DNA: TGTGCCAGCAGTTACCAAGCGGGAGGAACCGGGGAGCTGTTTTTT.

The rearrangement links TRBV19 to TRBJ2-1; tentatively, D is TRBD2 (6 bases). The CDR3 runs to 14 residues. Germline CDR1 is LNHDA and CDR2 is SQIVND (reference sequence). V dropped 6 bases and J dropped 4 bases, with 13 bases sitting between them. CDR3 nucleotides: TGTGCCAGTAGGGGGACTCCTGGATACAATGAGCAGTTCTTC. Its translation: CASRGTPGYNEQFF. Full variable domain (remainder filled in from reference TRBV19 and TRBJ2-1): DGGITQSPKYLFRKEGQNVTLSCEQNLNHDAMYWYRQDPGQGLRLIYYSQIVNDFQKGDIAEGYSVSREKKESFPLTVTSAQKNPTAFYLCASRGTPGYNEQFFGPGTRLTVL.

The V call is TRBV2, the J call TRBJ2-5; possibly TRBD1 for D (5 bases). V was clipped by 7 bases and J by 2 bases, with 11 bases between them. The CDR3 sequence is 13 residues long. Looked up from germline, CDR1 is SNHLY and CDR2 is FYNNEI. The CDR3 DNA follows: TGTGCCAGCATAAGGGGTGGGCAAGAGACCCAGTACTTC. Amino acids: CASIRGGQETQYF.

The rearrangement joins TRBV5-4 to TRBJ2-1; 7 bases align to TRBD2. There are 18 residues in the CDR3. Germline CDR1 SGHNT, CDR2 YYREEE (reference sequence). The ends lost 2 bases at V and 0 bases at J; junction bases unmatched: 11. CDR3 in DNA: TGTGCCAGCAGCTTCCCTAGCGGTGGGCCCCTCTCCTACAATGAGCAGTTCTTC. Protein: CASSFPSGGPLSYNEQFF.

CDR3 sequence: CASSLVGGDTEAFF. The CDR3 coding sequence is TGCGCCAGCAGCTTGGTCGGGGGGGATACTGAAGCTTTCTTT. The chain has TRBV5-1 and TRBJ1-1, with D possibly being TRBD1 (5 bases). There are 14 residues in the CDR3. V lost 0 bases and J lost 5, with 11 bases in between. The germline gives CDR1 SGHRS, CDR2 YFSETQ.

This rearrangement joins TRBV7-9 to TRBJ2-5; D call uncertain. The CDR3 covers 16 residues. V lost 2 bases and J 1 base, leaving 14 bases between the germline ends. The germline CDR1 and CDR2 sequences are SEHNR and FQNEAQ (reference sequence). CDR3 bases: TGTGCCAGCAGCTTACTGGCACCGAACCGCCAAGAGACCCAGTACTTC. Translating it yields CASSLLAPNRQETQYF.

There are a few counts of this clone. This chain connects TRBV6-5 to TRBJ2-2, with D hard to call. V lost 0 bases and J lost 0, with 5 bases in between. The CDR3 covers 15 residues. Per germline, CDR1 MNHEY and CDR2 SVGAGI. Written as DNA, the CDR3 is TGTGCCAGCAGTTACTCGCTAACGAACACCGGGGAGCTGTTTTTT. It is translated as CASSYSLTNTGELFF.

This clone was recorded a few times. The CDR3 DNA sequence: TGTGCCAGTAGTATAGTCTCAGGGACCTACGAGCAGTACTTC. It codes for CASSIVSGTYEQYF. The rearrangement joins TRBV19 to TRBJ2-7, with D perhaps TRBD1 (5 bases). Germline CDR1 is LNHDA and CDR2 is SQIVND (reference sequence). The CDR3 extends over 14 amino acids. Trimming took off 1 base at V and 2 bases at J, with 9 bases between the two ends.

This chain links TRBV5-1 with TRBJ2-2; 8 positions match TRBD1. Losses at the gene ends were 4 bases for V and 3 bases for J; bases not matched to a gene: 2. This CDR3 region has 14 residues. Per the germline V gene, CDR1 is SGHRS and CDR2 is YFSETQ. CDR3 sequence: CASSPTGDTGELFF. CDR3 bases: TGCGCCAGCAGCCCGACAGGGGACACCGGGGAGCTGTTTTTT. Complete variable domain (other parts from reference TRBV5-1 and TRBJ2-2): KAGVTQTPRYLIKTRGQQVTLSCSPISGHRSVSWYQQTPGQGLQFLFEYFSETQRNKGNFPGRFSGRQFSNSRSEMNVSTLELGDSALYLCASSPTGDTGELFFGEGSRLTVL.

V usage is TRBV6-1 and J usage is TRBJ2-1, with 7 bases that match TRBD2. Looked up from germline, CDR1 is MNHNS and CDR2 is SASEGT. The CDR3 covers 15 residues. V shed 1 base, J shed 8 bases, and the junction held 8 bases outside the gene matches. CDR3 DNA: TGTGCCAGCAGTGAAGGGGGGGGAGGGATTTATGAGCAGTTCTTC. Translation gives CASSEGGGGIYEQFF.

This chain links TRBV30 with TRBJ2-3; D is possibly TRBD1 (6 bases). CDR3 length equals 16 residues. Germline CDR1 is GTSNPN and CDR2 is SVGIG (reference sequence). V lost 0 bases and J lost 2, with 15 bases in between. The CDR3 DNA reads TGTGCCTGGAGTGTAGGTAGTGCAGGGGCCACAGATACGCAGTATTTT. It is translated as CAWSVGSAGATDTQYF.

The chain employs TRBV6-1 and TRBJ2-1; TRBD2 aligns across 12 bases. The CDR3 is 15 amino acids. V trimming: 5 bases; J trimming: 7 bases; junction bases outside the gene matches: 6. CDR1 and CDR2 (germline): MNHNS, SASEGT. CDR3 loop: CASSPQTSGRNEQFF. The DNA of the CDR3 is TGTGCCAGCAGTCCCCAGACTAGCGGGAGAAATGAGCAGTTCTTC.

J is TRBJ1-3 and V is TRBV5-4; a weak D match, TRBD1 (5 bases). V lost 0 bases and J lost 8, with 12 bases in between. The CDR3 is made up of 14 amino acids. Germline assignment: CDR1 SGHNT and CDR2 YYREEE (reference sequence). This chain's CDR3 is CASSLAGLRDTIYF. DNA for the CDR3: TGTGCCAGCAGCTTGGCAGGGCTTCGGGACACCATATATTTT.

This chain joins TRBV5-1 and TRBJ2-5; D call uncertain. Trimming stripped 1 base from V and 5 bases from J, with 15 bases between. This CDR3 spans 15 amino acids. The germline V gene has CDR1 SGHRS and CDR2 YFSETQ. CDR3 sequence: CASSLYSRVEETQYF. The CDR3 DNA reads TGCGCCAGCAGCTTGTACTCCCGGGTTGAGGAGACCCAGTACTTC.

The V gene is TRBV25-1, the J gene TRBJ2-7; 11 nucleotides agree with TRBD1. The CDR3 sequence is 15 residues long. Germline CDR1 MGHDK, CDR2 SYGVNS. The trim removed 3 bases at V and 3 bases at J, leaving 4 bases unmatched. In DNA, the CDR3 is TGTGCCAGCAGTGACTCTGGGACAGGGGGCTACGAGCAGTACTTC. It translates to CASSDSGTGGYEQYF.

The count of this clone is one. The chain is built from TRBV10-3 and TRBJ2-7, with TRBD1 matching over 8 bases. The junction had 17 bases not matched to a gene; V was cut back by 6 bases and J by 4 bases. The CDR3 extends over 17 amino acids. The germline V gene encodes CDR1 ENHRY and CDR2 SYGVKD. CDR3 sequence (DNA): TGTGCCATCAGCCCAGGGAATCAGGGGGCTCAGATTTACGAGCAGTACTTC. Its translation is CAISPGNQGAQIYEQYF.

V gene TRBV6-6 combines with J gene TRBJ2-7; maybe TRBD1 (6 bases). V shed 8 bases and J shed 2 bases, with 19 bases lying between them. CDR1 MNHNY and CDR2 SVGAGI come from the germline V gene (reference sequence). This CDR3 has 15 residues. The CDR3: CASQQHRDTAYEQYF. CDR3 coding DNA: TGTGCCAGCCAGCAACATCGGGACACAGCCTACGAGCAGTACTTC.

This clone is medium-sized within its sample. V and J are TRBV7-3 and TRBJ2-3; 7 bases line up with TRBD1. Germline V gene sequence: CDR1 SGHTA, CDR2 FQGTGA. Losses at the gene ends were 2 bases for V and 3 bases for J; bases not matched to a gene: 14. CDR3 length equals 18 residues. The CDR3 DNA reads TGTGCCAGCAGCTTATCACACCCTAGACAGGGATGGACAGATACGCAGTATTTT. It is translated as CASSLSHPRQGWTDTQYF.

The chain employs TRBV5-1 and TRBJ2-7, with 8 positions matching TRBD1. Germline V CDR1 and CDR2: SGHRS, YFSETQ. The length of the CDR3 is 16 residues. Trimming at V came to 0 bases and at J to 2 bases, leaving 7 bases not matched to a gene. CDR3 in DNA: TGCGCCAGCAGCTTGGCCAGCACAGGGGGAACCTACGAGCAGTACTTC. It encodes CASSLASTGGTYEQYF. Using reference TRBV5-1 and TRBJ2-7 for the parts outside the CDR3, the full variable domain is KAGVTQTPRYLIKTRGQQVTLSCSPISGHRSVSWYQQTPGQGLQFLFEYFSETQRNKGNFPGRFSGRQFSNSRSEMNVSTLELGDSALYLCASSLASTGGTYEQYFGPGTRLTVT.

This chain joins TRBV5-1 and TRBJ2-2; D gene unclear. Trimming shortened V by 3 bases and J by 0 bases, and 12 bases separated the two germline ends. The CDR3 runs to 16 residues. The germline V gene encodes CDR1 SGHRS and CDR2 YFSETQ. CDR3 sequence: CASSYAPGSNTGELFF. CDR3 nucleotide sequence: TGCGCCAGCAGCTACGCCCCTGGCTCGAACACCGGGGAGCTGTTTTTT. Variable domain in full (rest from reference TRBV5-1 and TRBJ2-2): KAGVTQTPRYLIKTRGQQVTLSCSPISGHRSVSWYQQTPGQGLQFLFEYFSETQRNKGNFPGRFSGRQFSNSRSEMNVSTLELGDSALYLCASSYAPGSNTGELFFGEGSRLTVL.

The chain joins TRBV6-1 to TRBJ1-3; the match to TRBD1 covers 9 bases. CDR3 length equals 16 residues. Trimming removed 4 bases from V and 5 bases from J; junction bases left unmatched: 9. Germline V gene data show CDR1 as MNHNS and CDR2 as SASEGT. As DNA, the CDR3 is TGTGCCAGCAGTGCACCGGGACAGGGTAATAGAAACACCATATATTTT. Protein sequence: CASSAPGQGNRNTIYF.

This chain joins TRBV6-1 and TRBJ1-5; perhaps TRBD1 as D (5 bases). The CDR3 length is 14 residues. V lost 4 bases and J 0 bases, leaving 7 bases between the germline ends. The germline gives CDR1 MNHNS, CDR2 SASEGT. The chain's CDR3 is CASSAGDSNQPQHF. CDR3 nucleotide sequence: TGTGCCAGCAGTGCGGGGGATAGCAATCAGCCCCAGCATTTT.

The V call is TRBV18, the J call TRBJ1-2, with unresolved D. The germline gives CDR1 KGHSH, CDR2 LQKENI. V dropped 3 bases and J dropped 6 bases, with 11 bases sitting between them. The CDR3 has 13 amino acids. CDR3 loop: CASSPRLIDGYTF. DNA for the CDR3: TGTGCCAGCTCACCTCGACTGATTGATGGCTACACCTTC.

This clone occurred a few times. This chain joins TRBV13 and TRBJ1-4; D not resolved. Trimming took 4 bases from V and 0 from J, leaving 9 bases between them. The germline gives CDR1 PRHDT, CDR2 FYEKMQ (reference sequence). This CDR3 is built from 15 residues. The CDR3 is CASSSYSATNEKLFF. As DNA, the CDR3 is TGTGCCAGCAGCTCTTACAGTGCAACTAATGAAAAACTGTTTTTT.

This clone has just a few counts. The chain combines TRBV12-2 with TRBJ2-3; TRBD2 was called by the table and not checked on the DNA. TRBV12-2 has pseudogene status. CDR3 size: 16 residues. The DNA for the CDR3 is TGTGCAAGTCGCTTAGCGGGTAGCGGGAGGCCAGATACGCAGTATTTT. This translates into CASRLAGSGRPDTQYF.

The genes are TRBV19 and TRBJ2-7; 8 nucleotides line up with TRBD1. Germline CDR1 reads LNHDA; CDR2 reads SQIVND (reference sequence). V shed 5 bases, J shed 5 bases, and the junction held 5 bases outside the gene matches. The CDR3 has 13 amino acids. Written as DNA, the CDR3 is TGTGCCAGTAGTGCCCTGACAGGGGACGAGCAGTACTTC. It encodes CASSALTGDEQYF.

The rearrangement joins TRBV30 to TRBJ2-7; 8 bases are shared with TRBD2. The trim removed 4 bases at V and 9 bases at J, leaving 20 bases unmatched. From germline, CDR1 is GTSNPN and CDR2 SVGIG (reference sequence). The CDR3 contains 16 residues. The CDR3 DNA is TGTGCCTGGAACAATAGATTAGCGGGAAATGGTACTGGGCAGTACTTC. This encodes CAWNNRLAGNGTGQYF.

This clone has just one count. This chain uses TRBV2 with TRBJ1-6; 8 bases line up with TRBD1. The V and J ends lost 4 bases and 6 bases, in that order; junction bases with no gene match: 5. Germline V gives CDR1 SNHLY, CDR2 FYNNEI. This CDR3 has 15 amino acids. Written as DNA, the CDR3 is TGTGCCAGCAGTGCGTTAACAGGGGGTAATTCACCCCTCCACTTT. This gives the protein CASSALTGGNSPLHF.

The chain is built from TRBV9 and TRBJ2-2; tentative D call: TRBD1 (5 bases). The V gene's germline CDR1 is SGDLS and CDR2 YYNGEE. The CDR3 totals 15 residues. V was pared by 2 bases and J by 4 bases, with 12 bases between. CDR3 loop: CASSVGAAATGELFF. The CDR3 DNA reads TGTGCCAGCAGCGTTGGGGCTGCAGCCACCGGGGAGCTGTTTTTT.

The rearrangement uses TRBV5-4 and TRBJ1-4, with 8 bases matching TRBD1. V trimming: 4 bases; J trimming: 6 bases; junction bases outside the gene matches: 11. The germline V gene has CDR1 SGHNT and CDR2 YYREEE (reference sequence). CDR3 length: 16 amino acids. CDR3 loop: CASSISGQGEDEKLFF. The CDR3 DNA sequence: TGTGCCAGCAGCATCTCCGGACAGGGTGAGGATGAAAAACTGTTTTTT.

The V gene is TRBV27, the J gene TRBJ2-1, with D unresolved. The V gene's germline CDR1 is MNHEY and CDR2 SMNVEV (reference sequence). CDR3 size: 14 residues. Trimming took 2 bases from V and 4 from J, leaving 9 bases between them. CDR3 coding DNA: TGTGCCAGCAGTTTAGAACAGTCTTACAATGAGCAGTTCTTC. Encoded protein: CASSLEQSYNEQFF.

This clone has a single count. This chain links TRBV2 with TRBJ2-5; 7 nucleotides match TRBD1. CDR1 is SNHLY and CDR2 is FYNNEI in the germline V gene. The trim removed 7 bases at V and 3 bases at J, leaving 2 bases unmatched. The CDR3 has 12 residues. The CDR3 DNA is TGTGCCAGCACCGGGACAGAAGAGACCCAGTACTTC. As protein: CASTGTEETQYF.